The 8 T cell receptor beta chains listed next were all sequenced from one sample in a study. TCRdb analysed the 5' RACE reads with MiXCR anew, one entry per CDR3 protein. The top ten hold 2% to 2.5% of the sample, which has roughly 54,000 distinct CDR3 sequences, 17% seen once. Sequenced sample: naive CD4+ T cells sorted from blood. Documented subset: naive CD4+ T cells, CD4+CD45RA+CD25-. The receptors shown here come from a female donor with breast cancer.

This clonotype was recorded a few times. This rearrangement joins TRBV7-8 to TRBJ2-7, with D maybe TRBD2 (6 bases). The CDR3 length is 15 residues. Germline values: CDR1 SGHVS, CDR2 FQNEAQ. V lost 3 bases to trimming and J lost 0 bases, with 12 bases between them. The CDR3 region is CASSFAGPSSYEQYF. DNA of the CDR3: TGTGCCAGCAGCTTTGCGGGACCCAGCTCCTACGAGCAGTACTTC.

The chain employs TRBV15 and TRBJ1-5; 9 nucleotides match TRBD1. Germline V CDR1 and CDR2: LNHNV, YYDKDF (reference sequence). This CDR3 has 21 residues. Germline trimming cut 5 bases from V and 0 bases from J; bases unmatched to any gene: 20. The CDR3 bases are TGTGCCACCAGCGGGGGAAGACCCGGACAGGGGTATGGGGGTAGCAATCAGCCCCAGCATTTT. Protein: CATSGGRPGQGYGGSNQPQHF.

As to this clonotype: Being one base from a much bigger clone, this may be a read error. The chain recombines TRBV5-1 with TRBJ2-1, with unresolved D. The CDR3 spans 13 residues. Per the germline V gene, CDR1 is SGHRS and CDR2 is YFSETQ. The CDR3 DNA is TGCGCCAGCAGCTTGACTGGTTACAATGAGCAGCTCTTC. It specifies CASSLTGYNEQLF.

The table lists this clonotype with a few counts. The chain links TRBV7-8 to TRBJ2-1; 10 nucleotides line up with TRBD2. The V and J ends lost 5 bases and 12 bases, in that order; junction bases with no gene match: 16. In germline, CDR1 is SGHVS, CDR2 FQNEAQ. The CDR3 length is 16 residues. The CDR3 loop reads CASSRIWLAGAQGQFF. In nucleotides, the CDR3 is TGTGCCAGCAGCCGGATATGGCTAGCGGGAGCCCAGGGGCAGTTCTTC. Supplemented by reference TRBV7-8 and TRBJ2-1, the full variable domain reads GAGVSQSPRYKVAKRGQDVALRCDPISGHVSLFWYQQALGQGPEFLTYFQNEAQLDKSGLPSDRFFAERPEGSVSTLKIQRTQQEDSAVYLCASSRIWLAGAQGQFFGPGTRLTVL.

The chain recombines TRBV18 with TRBJ1-2; weak D call: TRBD1 (5 bases). CDR3 length equals 13 residues. Germline V lookup: CDR1 KGHSH, CDR2 LQKENI. The V gene lost 2 bases and the J gene lost 3 bases, with 7 bases spanning the gap. CDR3 in DNA: TGTGCCAGCTCACCAGGGACGGACTATGGCTACACCTTC. Protein: CASSPGTDYGYTF. Full variable domain (outside the CDR3, taken from reference TRBV18 and TRBJ1-2): NAGVMQNPRHLVRRRGQEARLRCSPMKGHSHVYWYRQLPEEGLKFMVYLQKENIIDESGMPKERFSAEFPKEGPSILRIQQVVRGDSAAYFCASSPGTDYGYTFGSGTRLTVV.

This chain links TRBV12-3 or TRBV12-4 with TRBJ2-2; TRBD2 matches 9 bases. Losses at the gene ends were 3 bases for V and 5 bases for J; bases not matched to a gene: 4. The CDR3 is made up of 15 amino acids. The CDR3 coding sequence is TGTGCCAGCAGTTTGAATAGCGGGAGAACCGGGGAGCTGTTTTTT. This codes for CASSLNSGRTGELFF.

This clonotype was seen many times. The CDR3 region is CSAPDRPQGNTIYF. For the CDR3, the DNA is TGCAGTGCCCCGGACAGGCCCCAAGGAAACACCATATATTTT. The genes are TRBV20-1 and TRBJ1-3; 7 bases fit TRBD1. Germline CDR1 is DFQATT and CDR2 is SNEGSKA (reference sequence). Unmatched junction bases numbered 9, after V lost 6 bases and J lost 4 bases. The CDR3 totals 14 residues.

This clonotype was seen only a few times. The gene calls are TRBV12-3 or TRBV12-4 and TRBJ2-3; 7 bases are shared with TRBD1. The J segment lost 0 bases and the V segment lost 5 bases, leaving 5 bases of the junction unmatched. The CDR3 contains 15 residues. CDR3 sequence (DNA): TGTGCCAGCAGTCCACAGGGGACGAGCACAGATACGCAGTATTTT. Its protein product is CASSPQGTSTDTQYF.